The clone carrying this TCR beta chain was detected ten times or more. The target antigen is unknown. Read sequence stops 3 residues before the CDR3 end, and the germline J gene provides the missing end. This sample was included in a study of T cell clonality in common variable immunodeficiency. CVID and control samples used equivalent genomic DNA input. Profiling relied on immunoSEQ multiplex PCR, and the TCRdb table lists in-frame clones only, not all of them. The table lists roughly 43,000 clones, with no singletons. The CDR3 has 15 residues. Trimming cost V 1 base and J 7 bases, with 16 bases left between them. Germline-derived CDR1 and CDR2 are MNHNS and SASEGT. Findings and caveats of the study: CVID subjects had higher TCRbeta clonality than healthy controls, most marked in about a third.

This receptor was identified in a person aged 18 to 75 in good health. The sample comprised peripheral blood mononuclear cells. The rearrangement joins TRBV6-1 to TRBJ1-1, with a tentative D call TRBD1 (5 bases). CDR3 DNA, as far as it was read: TGTGCCAGCAGTGAAGGGGCTGGGGGGGGGAATGAA. This encodes CASSEGAGGGNE. The CDR3 as a whole reads CASSEGAGGGNEAFF.